Listed below are T cell receptor beta chains from one sample, sequenced in a study of Graves' ophthalmopathy and Graves' hyperthyroidism. TCRdb ran MiXCR on the multiplex PCR reads and lists one entry per CDR3 protein. The repertoire holds about 240,000 distinct CDR3 sequences, with around 42% as singletons. The sample taken for sequencing was peripheral blood. The receptors were sampled from an adult man with Graves' ophthalmopathy. The conserved cysteine and the conserved F or W are not part of the CDR3 here. The order of the fields is V gene, CDR3 protein.

TRBV9 ASSATGDNSPLH
TRBV19 ASSSGHPLGETQY
TRBV12-3/TRBV12-4 ASSLRAAGANVLT
TRBV7-9 ASSSSSGANVLT
TRBV2 ASSPGGVNTGELF
TRBV20-1 SARAGLFNYGYT
TRBV2 ASSGPLPYEQY
TRBV9 ASSDRVNTGELF
TRBV5-1 ASSLGQDQPQH
TRBV9 ASSAGVEQY
TRBV11-2 ASSLVPRPNEKLF
TRBV2 ASSQVGSNQPQY
TRBV24-1 ASSYGTGYTEAF
TRBV29-1 SVGTEESYEQY
TRBV9 ASSLRASGPLSYEQY
TRBV18 ASSTGIDNEKLF
TRBV7-9 ASSQTGNTIY
TRBV20-1 SARKGQEANYGYT
TRBV19 ASSQVTSGRPYEQY
TRBV29-1 SSEGLAEGSYEQY
TRBV2 ATTPAGNRQPQH
TRBV7-9 ASSSLATQY